Following are 30 T cell receptor beta chains from one sample sequenced in a study of blood T cell repertoires in COVID-19. Assay used: immunoSEQ multiplex PCR; TCRdb lists only in-frame clones, some missing. The sample yields 100,000 to 150,000 clones, 65% to 90% seen once. Sequences were obtained from peripheral blood. Source of these receptors: a man older than 75 with active or convalescent COVID-19.

This clone was observed a handful of times. This chain connects TRBV12-3 or TRBV12-4 to TRBJ1-2; no reliable D call. This CDR3 is 13 amino acids long. V lost 3 bases to trimming and J lost 7 bases, with 12 bases between them. CDR3 DNA: TGTGCCAGCAGTTTTTTACAGTCGGCTGGCTACACCTTC. This gives the protein CASSFLQSAGYTF.

This clone was counted only a few times. The chain is built from TRBV3-1 (or the pseudogene TRBV3-2) and TRBJ1-2; unclear D gene. Germline values: CDR1 LGHDT, CDR2 YNNKEL (reference sequence). The length of the CDR3 is 11 residues. V lost 3 bases to trimming and J lost 8 bases, with 7 bases between them. The DNA of the CDR3 is TGTGCCAGCAGCCAGGGGAGGGGCTACACCTTC. This translates into CASSQGRGYTF.

V usage is TRBV5-6 and J usage is TRBJ2-2; TRBD1 might be the D (6 bases). V dropped 4 bases and J dropped 5 bases, with 18 bases sitting between them. CDR3 length: 16 residues. Germline-derived CDR1 and CDR2 are SGHDT and YYEEEE. CDR3 sequence: CASSPRGGFGTGELFF. In DNA, the CDR3 is TGTGCCAGCAGCCCCCGAGGGGGTTTTGGGACCGGGGAGCTGTTTTTT. The full variable domain, in which reference TRBV5-6 and TRBJ2-2 provide the parts outside the CDR3, is DAGVTQSPTHLIKTRGQQVTLRCSPKSGHDTVSWYQQALGQGPQFIFQYYEEEERQRGNFPDRFSGHQFPNYSSELNVNALLLGDSALYLCASSPRGGFGTGELFFGEGSRLTVL.

J is TRBJ1-4 and V is TRBV28, with D maybe TRBD1 (6 bases). V lost 3 bases and J 5 bases, leaving 10 bases between the germline ends. The length of the CDR3 is 14 residues. Germline CDR1 MDHEN, CDR2 SYDVKM. CDR3 coding DNA: TGTGCCAGCAGTTTTGAGGGGGGGAATGAAAAACTGTTTTTT. Its translation is CASSFEGGNEKLFF.

V usage is TRBV19 and J usage is TRBJ1-6, with D hard to call. This CDR3 spans 12 amino acids. Germline V gene data show CDR1 as LNHDA and CDR2 as SQIVND (reference sequence). The ends were cut back, 4 bases at V and 7 bases at J, with 5 bases in the middle. The chain's CDR3 is CASSSVNSPLHF. The DNA of the CDR3 is TGTGCCAGTAGTAGCGTGAATTCACCCCTCCACTTT.

The CDR3 DNA reads TGTGCCAGCAGCCCCGCTGGAGCAGGGAACAATGAGCAGTTCTTC. It codes for CASSPAGAGNNEQFF. The chain is built from TRBV7-8 and TRBJ2-1, with D perhaps matching TRBD1 (5 bases). The germline V and J ends were trimmed by 5 bases and 5 bases, with 16 bases remaining between them. Germline values: CDR1 SGHVS, CDR2 FQNEAQ. There are 15 residues in the CDR3.

This chain links TRBV10-3 with TRBJ1-2; a possible D gene is TRBD1 (5 bases). This CDR3 is 15 amino acids long. The germline CDR1 and CDR2 sequences are ENHRY and SYGVKD. V lost 3 bases and J 7 bases, leaving 18 bases between the germline ends. In DNA form, the CDR3 reads TGTGCCATCAGTGAAAGTTCTCCAGGGTCTGGTGGCTACACCTTC. Translation gives CAISESSPGSGGYTF.

V is TRBV5-1 and J is TRBJ1-2; no reliable D call. Trimming took 4 bases from V and 5 from J, leaving 9 bases between them. The CDR3 loop spans 12 amino acids. CDR1 is SGHRS, CDR2 YFSETQ, per germline. Here the CDR3 DNA reads TGCGCCAGCAGCCAGACTTCGTATGGCTACACCTTC. The encoded protein is CASSQTSYGYTF.

This chain joins TRBV9 and TRBJ2-2; D is possibly TRBD1 (7 bases). Looked up from germline, CDR1 is SGDLS and CDR2 is YYNGEE. Deletions cut 4 bases from V and 1 base from J, with 11 bases between. The CDR3 runs 15 residues. CDR3 sequence reads: CASSPGGLNTGELFF. The CDR3 coding sequence is TGTGCCAGCAGCCCAGGGGGGCTGAACACCGGGGAGCTGTTTTTT.

The chain has TRBV3-1 (or the pseudogene TRBV3-2) and TRBJ1-5, with 9 nucleotides matching TRBD1. The J segment lost 4 bases and the V segment lost 4 bases, leaving 5 bases of the junction unmatched. Germline V lookup: CDR1 LGHDT, CDR2 YNNKEL (reference sequence). The CDR3 spans 15 residues. The CDR3 DNA reads TGTGCCAGCAGCCTCGCGACAGGGGGGAATCAGCCCCAGCATTTT. This gives the protein CASSLATGGNQPQHF.

CDR3 in DNA: TGTGCCAGCAGCTTAGAGGCGGCGGGAGGTAACGAGCAGTACTTC. This gives the protein CASSLEAAGGNEQYF. V and J are TRBV7-2 and TRBJ2-7, with 8 bases fitting TRBD2. The CDR3 has 15 amino acids. J was trimmed by 5 bases and V by 1 base; bases with no gene match: 7. Germline lookup yields CDR1 SGHTA and CDR2 FQGNSA.

The chain employs TRBV4-1 and TRBJ1-5, with D perhaps TRBD1 (6 bases). This CDR3 has 14 residues. Per germline, CDR1 MGHRA and CDR2 YSYEKL. V was pared by 4 bases and J by 6 bases, with 13 bases between. CDR3 amino acids: CASSRAGAGQPQHF. CDR3 DNA: TGCGCCAGCAGCCGAGCAGGGGCCGGTCAGCCCCAGCATTTT.

The chain joins TRBV27 to TRBJ2-3, with D perhaps TRBD2 (6 bases). This CDR3 region has 15 residues. CDR1 and CDR2 (germline): MNHEY, SMNVEV (reference sequence). V was trimmed by 5 bases and J by 0 bases, leaving 12 bases between them. The CDR3, as DNA: TGTGCCAGCAGTGGGGTGGGACTTAGCACAGATACGCAGTATTTT. Protein sequence: CASSGVGLSTDTQYF.

This clone came up a few times. The chain is built from TRBV28 and TRBJ1-2, with a possible D match to TRBD1 (5 bases). Germline-derived CDR1 and CDR2 are MDHEN and SYDVKM. The CDR3 runs 15 residues. V dropped 6 bases and J dropped 6 bases, with 20 bases sitting between them. CDR3 loop: CASSPAQQGHDGYTF. The CDR3 DNA reads as TGTGCCAGCAGCCCTGCCCAGCAGGGCCATGATGGCTACACCTTC.

This chain links TRBV7-2 with TRBJ2-7; 8 bases match TRBD1. The germline V gene has CDR1 SGHTA and CDR2 FQGNSA. The CDR3 spans 15 residues. The junction had 7 bases not matched to a gene; V was cut back by 2 bases and J by 4 bases. The CDR3 region has the DNA TGTGCCAGCAGCTTATCGACAGGGGTCGTTTACGAGCAGTACTTC. Protein: CASSLSTGVVYEQYF. Filled out from reference TRBV7-2 and TRBJ2-7, the complete variable domain reads GAGVSQSPSNKVTEKGKDVELRCDPISGHTALYWYRQSLGQGLEFLIYFQGNSAPDKSGLPSDRFSAERTGGSVSTLTIQRTQQEDSAVYLCASSLSTGVVYEQYFGPGTRLTVT.

This chain uses TRBV6-1 with TRBJ1-2, with 9 bases identical to TRBD1. V lost 2 bases, J lost 3 bases, and 4 bases stayed unmatched. The CDR3 totals 15 residues. Germline V lookup: CDR1 MNHNS, CDR2 SASEGT. CDR3 DNA: TGTGCCAGCAGTGAATCGGACAGGGGTTACTATGGCTACACCTTC. Translating it yields CASSESDRGYYGYTF.

The chain links TRBV27 to TRBJ1-4; D is undetermined. Trimming removed 4 bases from V and 8 bases from J, with 14 bases in between. In germline, CDR1 is MNHEY, CDR2 SMNVEV (reference sequence). The CDR3 runs 14 residues. The CDR3 loop is CASSSVRGGEKLFF. The CDR3 DNA reads as TGTGCCAGCAGTTCCGTCCGGGGTGGAGAAAAACTGTTTTTT.

In DNA, the CDR3 is TGCGCCAGCAGCTTGGGACTAGCGGGTCCCAACGAGCAGTACTTC. Its translation: CASSLGLAGPNEQYF. The chain carries TRBV5-1 and TRBJ2-7; TRBD2 aligns across 10 bases. In germline, CDR1 is SGHRS, CDR2 YFSETQ. This CDR3 region has 15 residues. Losses at the gene ends were 0 bases for V and 5 bases for J; bases not matched to a gene: 5.

The V and J genes are TRBV5-1 and TRBJ2-2; 9 bases are a match to TRBD2. This CDR3 contains 17 residues. Looked up from germline, CDR1 is SGHRS and CDR2 is YFSETQ. The V segment lost 1 base and the J segment 0 bases; nucleotides outside the gene matches: 4. The CDR3 DNA sequence: TGCGCCAGCAGCTTGCTAGCGGGGATGACGAACACCGGGGAGCTGTTTTTT. It yields the protein CASSLLAGMTNTGELFF.

The V gene is TRBV24-1, the J gene TRBJ2-5, with a possible D match to TRBD2 (6 bases). V lost 10 bases, J lost 14 bases, and 19 bases lay in between. Germline V CDR1 and CDR2: KGHDR, SFDVKD. This CDR3 contains 11 residues. The CDR3, as DNA: TGTGCCACAGATCCCGGGACTCAAGTTTACTTC. Amino acid sequence: CATDPGTQVYF.

The V and J genes are TRBV3-1 (or the pseudogene TRBV3-2) and TRBJ2-7; 7 bases agree with TRBD2. The CDR3 runs 15 residues. Looked up from germline, CDR1 is LGHDT and CDR2 is YNNKEL (reference sequence). V lost 4 bases to trimming and J lost 5 bases; unmatched junction nucleotides: 11. The CDR3 region has the DNA TGTGCCAGCAGCCCTAGGGGAGGGGTCGGGGACGAGCAGTACTTC. Encoded protein: CASSPRGGVGDEQYF.

The CDR3 nucleotides read TGTGCCACCAGTGACCCGGGACAGGGAATAACAAATGAGCAGTTCTTC. Its translation is CATSDPGQGITNEQFF. The rearrangement joins TRBV24-1 to TRBJ2-1; TRBD1 matches 9 bases. Trimming cost V 4 bases and J 7 bases; bases outside gene matches: 10. CDR1 is KGHDR, CDR2 SFDVKD, per germline. The CDR3 consists of 16 residues.

The rearrangement joins TRBV7-2 to TRBJ1-5; a possible D gene is TRBD1 (6 bases). The V gene's germline CDR1 is SGHTA and CDR2 FQGNSA. The CDR3 is 13 residues long. V shed 5 bases and J shed 4 bases, with 9 bases lying between them. The CDR3: CASSATGNQPQHF. Here the CDR3 DNA reads TGTGCCAGCAGCGCTACAGGGAATCAGCCCCAGCATTTT.

The CDR3 nucleotides are TGCGCCAGCAGCTTGGACAGCCTACTTGAAGCTTTCTTT. Translated, it gives CASSLDSLLEAFF. The chain is built from TRBV5-1 and TRBJ1-1, with no clear D. Germline V gene lookup returns CDR1 SGHRS and CDR2 YFSETQ. The CDR3 runs 13 residues. V was shortened by 0 bases and J by 7 bases, with 10 bases between the two germline ends.

The J gene is TRBJ1-5, the V gene TRBV6-5; TRBD1 matches at 8 bases. V shed 7 bases, J shed 7 bases, and the junction held 6 bases outside the gene matches. Germline CDR1 and CDR2: MNHEY and SVGAGI. This CDR3 contains 13 residues. The CDR3 region has the DNA TGTGCCAGCAATTTCGGACAGGGACAGCCCCAGCATTTT. Residues: CASNFGQGQPQHF.

The V and J genes are TRBV2 and TRBJ1-5; D not certain. The CDR3 has 13 amino acids. Germline lookup yields CDR1 SNHLY and CDR2 FYNNEI. V dropped 5 bases and J dropped 4 bases, with 9 bases sitting between them. The CDR3 sequence is CASSRGENQPQHF. The CDR3 DNA reads as TGTGCCAGCAGTCGCGGGGAGAATCAGCCCCAGCATTTT. Using reference TRBV2 and TRBJ1-5 for the parts outside the CDR3, the full variable domain is EPEVTQTPSHQVTQMGQEVILRCVPISNHLYFYWYRQILGQKVEFLVSFYNNEISEKSEIFDDQFSVERPDGSNFTLKIRSTKLEDSAMYFCASSRGENQPQHFGDGTRLSIL.

The V gene is TRBV28, the J gene TRBJ1-4; TRBD1 agrees at 7 bases. CDR1 and CDR2 from the germline V gene are MDHEN and SYDVKM. V shed 6 bases and J 4 bases; nucleotides not matched to a gene: 5. There are 14 residues in the CDR3. The CDR3 loop reads CASRSQGGNEKLFF. For the CDR3, the DNA is TGTGCCAGCAGGTCGCAGGGGGGTAATGAAAAACTGTTTTTT.

The V gene is TRBV12-3 or TRBV12-4, the J gene TRBJ2-1; D is perhaps TRBD1 (6 bases). This CDR3 comprises 13 residues. V lost 5 bases, J lost 6 bases, and 11 bases lay in between. In DNA, the CDR3 is TGTGCCAGCAGTAAGACAGGCAGCAATGAGCAGTTCTTC. Its translation: CASSKTGSNEQFF.

V and J are TRBV5-4 and TRBJ2-1; 7 bases are shared with TRBD2. The CDR3 length is 16 residues. Unmatched junction bases numbered 11, after V lost 4 bases and J lost 4 bases. The germline CDR1 and CDR2 sequences are SGHNT and YYREEE (reference sequence). The CDR3 DNA reads TGTGCCAGCAGCCCCACCGGCGGGGGATTTTACAATGAGCAGTTCTTC. It specifies CASSPTGGGFYNEQFF.

This chain joins TRBV19 and TRBJ1-5; D not resolved. The CDR3 runs 15 residues. Germline CDR1 and CDR2: LNHDA and SQIVND (reference sequence). Deletions cut 3 bases from V and 0 bases from J, with 9 bases between. The CDR3 coding sequence is TGTGCCAGTAGTATCGGGGTCGATAGCAATCAGCCCCAGCATTTT. Translation: CASSIGVDSNQPQHF. Together with reference TRBV19 and TRBJ1-5, the CDR3 gives the full variable domain: DGGITQSPKYLFRKEGQNVTLSCEQNLNHDAMYWYRQDPGQGLRLIYYSQIVNDFQKGDIAEGYSVSREKKESFPLTVTSAQKNPTAFYLCASSIGVDSNQPQHFGDGTRLSIL.